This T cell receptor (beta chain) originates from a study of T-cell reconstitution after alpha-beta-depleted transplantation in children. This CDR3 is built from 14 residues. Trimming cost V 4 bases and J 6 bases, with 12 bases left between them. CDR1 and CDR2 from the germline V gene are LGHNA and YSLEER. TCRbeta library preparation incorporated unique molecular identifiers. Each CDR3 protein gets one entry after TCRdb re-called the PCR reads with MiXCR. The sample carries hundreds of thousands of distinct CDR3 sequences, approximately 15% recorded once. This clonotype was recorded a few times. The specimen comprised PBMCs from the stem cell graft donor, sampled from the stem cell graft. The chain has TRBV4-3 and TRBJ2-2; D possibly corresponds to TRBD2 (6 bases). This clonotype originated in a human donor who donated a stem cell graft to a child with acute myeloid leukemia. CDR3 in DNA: TGCGCCAGCAGCCTCGAGGAGGGCTCCGGGGAGCTGTTTTTT. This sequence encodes CASSLEEGSGELFF.